This TCR beta chain came from a study of control samples from healthy donors and cancer patients. With 2 bases clipped from V and 2 bases from J, the junction kept 2 bases outside the gene matches. The CDR3 has 15 amino acids. Germline assignment: CDR1 MNHNY and CDR2 SVGAGI (reference sequence). Sequencing was performed with immunoSEQ multiplex PCR; in TCRdb, only in-frame clones are kept and a portion is missing. The data show approximately 90,000 clones, more than 75% seen once. The sequence was obtained from a middle-aged woman in good health. The specimen was blood. The chain has TRBV6-6 and TRBJ1-1; 10 bases match TRBD1. The CDR3 DNA follows: TGTGCCAGCAGTTACGGACAGGGGGGAAACACTGAAGCTTTCTTT. Translating gives CASSYGQGGNTEAFF.